This TCR beta chain was retrieved from a study of response to subunit inactivated influenza vaccine. TCRdb reanalysed the RT-PCR reads using MiXCR and keeps one entry per CDR3 protein. The repertoire holds 650,000 to 700,000 distinct CDR3 sequences, with roughly 14% as singletons. The study's findings and limits: The authors proposed limited new T cell recruitment per seasonal influenza vaccination.

This CDR3 is built from 13 residues. Germline CDR1 and CDR2: DFQATT and SNEGSKA (reference sequence). V was shortened by 5 bases and J by 0 bases, with 11 bases between the two germline ends. This clonotype was counted a few times. Its antigen is unknown. Sequenced here: PBMCs from blood, sampled 11 to 12 days after vaccination. This TCR was recovered from a man aged 45 to 65 who received an inactivated influenza vaccine. The rearrangement links TRBV20-1 to TRBJ2-7; no reliable D call. In nucleotides, the CDR3 is TGCAGTGCTCAAGACACAGTCTCCTACGAGCAGTACTTC. This translates into CSAQDTVSYEQYF.